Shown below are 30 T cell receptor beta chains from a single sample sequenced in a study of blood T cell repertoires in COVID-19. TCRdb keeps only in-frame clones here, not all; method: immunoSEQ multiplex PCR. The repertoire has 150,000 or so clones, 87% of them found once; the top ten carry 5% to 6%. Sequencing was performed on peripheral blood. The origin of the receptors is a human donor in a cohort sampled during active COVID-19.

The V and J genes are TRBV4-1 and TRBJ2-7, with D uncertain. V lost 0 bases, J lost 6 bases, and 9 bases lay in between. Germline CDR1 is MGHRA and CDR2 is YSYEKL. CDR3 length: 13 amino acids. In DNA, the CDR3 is TGCGCCAGCAGCCAAGAACCTAGATTCGAGCAGTACTTC. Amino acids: CASSQEPRFEQYF.

The CDR3 protein is CASSPLREGNTGELFF. The CDR3 DNA reads TGTGCCAGCAGCCCCCTCCGGGAGGGTAACACCGGGGAGCTGTTTTTT. This chain uses TRBV7-9 with TRBJ2-2; 8 nucleotides align to TRBD2. Germline V gene sequence: CDR1 SEHNR, CDR2 FQNEAQ (reference sequence). The V and J ends lost 5 bases and 2 bases, in that order; junction bases with no gene match: 7. The CDR3 consists of 16 residues.

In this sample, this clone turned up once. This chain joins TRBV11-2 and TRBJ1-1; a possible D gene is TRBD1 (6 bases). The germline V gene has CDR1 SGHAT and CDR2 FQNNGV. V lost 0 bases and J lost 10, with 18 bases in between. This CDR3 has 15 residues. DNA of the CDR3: TGTGCCAGCAGCTTAGAAGTCGGACAGCCTCTTGGAGCTTTCTTT. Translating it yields CASSLEVGQPLGAFF.

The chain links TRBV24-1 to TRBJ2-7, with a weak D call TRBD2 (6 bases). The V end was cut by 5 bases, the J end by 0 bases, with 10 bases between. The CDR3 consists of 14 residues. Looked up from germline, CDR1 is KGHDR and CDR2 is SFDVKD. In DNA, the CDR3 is TGTGCCACCAGTGGGGGGGATCGCTCCTACGAGCAGTACTTC. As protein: CATSGGDRSYEQYF.

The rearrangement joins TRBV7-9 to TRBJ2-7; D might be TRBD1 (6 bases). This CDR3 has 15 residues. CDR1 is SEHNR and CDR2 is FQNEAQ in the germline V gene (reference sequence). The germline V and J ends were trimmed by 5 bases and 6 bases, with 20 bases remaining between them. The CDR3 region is CASSPEGDPGREQYF. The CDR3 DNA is TGTGCCAGCAGCCCTGAGGGGGACCCTGGGCGCGAGCAGTACTTC.

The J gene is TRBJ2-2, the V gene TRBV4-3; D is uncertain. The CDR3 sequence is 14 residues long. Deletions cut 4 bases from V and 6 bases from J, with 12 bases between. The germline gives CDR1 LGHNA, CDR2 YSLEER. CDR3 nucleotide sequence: TGCGCCAGCAGCCCGCAGTCGCAGGCCGGGGAGCTGTTTTTT. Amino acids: CASSPQSQAGELFF.

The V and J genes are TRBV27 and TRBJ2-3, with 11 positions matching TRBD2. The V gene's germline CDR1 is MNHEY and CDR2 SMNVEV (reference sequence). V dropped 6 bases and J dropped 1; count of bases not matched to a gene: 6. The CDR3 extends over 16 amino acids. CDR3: CASRRQGLAGTDTQYF. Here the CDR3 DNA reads TGTGCCAGCAGGCGCCAGGGACTAGCGGGCACAGATACGCAGTATTTT.

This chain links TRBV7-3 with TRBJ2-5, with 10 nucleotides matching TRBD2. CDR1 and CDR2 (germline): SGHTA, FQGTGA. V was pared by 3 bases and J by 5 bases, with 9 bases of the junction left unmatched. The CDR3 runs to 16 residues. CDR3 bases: TGTGCCAGCAGCTTGGACATAGCGGGGGGACGGGAGACCCAGTACTTC. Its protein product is CASSLDIAGGRETQYF. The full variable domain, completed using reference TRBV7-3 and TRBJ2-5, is GAGVSQTPSNKVTEKGKYVELRCDPISGHTALYWYRQSLGQGPEFLIYFQGTGAADDSGLPNDRFFAVRPEGSVSTLKIQRTERGDSAVYLCASSLDIAGGRETQYFGPGTRLLVL.

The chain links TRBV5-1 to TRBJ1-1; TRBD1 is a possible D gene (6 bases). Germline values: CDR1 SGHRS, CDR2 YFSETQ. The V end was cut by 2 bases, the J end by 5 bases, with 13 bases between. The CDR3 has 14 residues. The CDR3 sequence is CASSLHREGTEAFF. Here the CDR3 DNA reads TGCGCCAGCAGCTTACACAGGGAGGGGACTGAAGCTTTCTTT.

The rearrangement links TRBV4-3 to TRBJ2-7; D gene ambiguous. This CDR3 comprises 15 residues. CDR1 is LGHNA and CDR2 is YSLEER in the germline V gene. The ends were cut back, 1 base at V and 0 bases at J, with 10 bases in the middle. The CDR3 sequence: CASSQAPDFSYEQYF. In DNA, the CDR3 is TGCGCCAGCAGCCAAGCGCCAGACTTCTCCTACGAGCAGTACTTC.

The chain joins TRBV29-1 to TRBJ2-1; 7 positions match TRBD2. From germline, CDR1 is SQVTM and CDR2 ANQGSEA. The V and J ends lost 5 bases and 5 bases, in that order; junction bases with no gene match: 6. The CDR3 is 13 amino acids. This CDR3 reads CSVWEGVHNEQFF. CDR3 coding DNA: TGCAGCGTTTGGGAGGGTGTACACAATGAGCAGTTCTTC.

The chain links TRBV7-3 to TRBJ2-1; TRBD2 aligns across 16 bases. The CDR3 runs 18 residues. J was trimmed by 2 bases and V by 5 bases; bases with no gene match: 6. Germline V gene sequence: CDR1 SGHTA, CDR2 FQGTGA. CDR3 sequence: CASSKGLAGGSTYNEQFF. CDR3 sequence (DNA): TGTGCCAGCAGCAAGGGACTAGCGGGAGGGTCAACCTACAATGAGCAGTTCTTC.

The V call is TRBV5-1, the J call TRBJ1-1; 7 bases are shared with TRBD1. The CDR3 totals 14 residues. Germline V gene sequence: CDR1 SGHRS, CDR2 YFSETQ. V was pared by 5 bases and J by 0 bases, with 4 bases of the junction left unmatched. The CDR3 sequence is CASRAGTVNTEAFF. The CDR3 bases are TGCGCCAGCAGAGCCGGGACAGTGAACACTGAAGCTTTCTTT.

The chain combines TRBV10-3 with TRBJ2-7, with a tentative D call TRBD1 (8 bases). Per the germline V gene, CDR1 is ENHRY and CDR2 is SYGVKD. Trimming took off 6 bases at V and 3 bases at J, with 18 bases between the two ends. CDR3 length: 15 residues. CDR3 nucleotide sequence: TGTGCCATCAGAACTGACAGGGGAGGGGGCTACGAGCAGTACTTC. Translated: CAIRTDRGGGYEQYF.

This CDR3 reads CASTRQPPYEQYF. As DNA, the CDR3 is TGTGCCAGCACACGACAGCCCCCCTACGAGCAGTACTTC. The chain has TRBV5-6 and TRBJ2-7; perhaps TRBD1 as D (5 bases). The CDR3 has 13 residues. V was trimmed by 6 bases and J by 2 bases, leaving 12 bases between them. Per the germline V gene, CDR1 is SGHDT and CDR2 is YYEEEE.

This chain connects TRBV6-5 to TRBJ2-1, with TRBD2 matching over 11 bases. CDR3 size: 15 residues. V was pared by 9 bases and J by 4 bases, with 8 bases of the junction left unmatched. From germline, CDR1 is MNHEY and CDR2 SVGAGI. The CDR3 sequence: CASTPSGGLYNEQFF. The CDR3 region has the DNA TGTGCCAGTACCCCTAGCGGGGGGCTTTACAATGAGCAGTTCTTC.

The CDR3 nucleotides read TGTGCCAGCAGCCATGCCAGTTACAATGAGCAGTTCTTC. It translates to CASSHASYNEQFF. The rearrangement uses TRBV3-1 (or the pseudogene TRBV3-2) and TRBJ2-1; D call uncertain. CDR3 size: 13 residues. Germline V gene sequence: CDR1 LGHDT, CDR2 YNNKEL (reference sequence). The V gene lost 3 bases and the J gene lost 4 bases, with 7 bases spanning the gap.

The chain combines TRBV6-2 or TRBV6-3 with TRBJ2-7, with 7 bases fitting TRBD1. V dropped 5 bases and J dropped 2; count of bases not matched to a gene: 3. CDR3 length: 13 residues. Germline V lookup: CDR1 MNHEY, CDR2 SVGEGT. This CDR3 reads CASSQTGTYEQYF. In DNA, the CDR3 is TGTGCCAGCAGTCAGACAGGGACCTACGAGCAGTACTTC.

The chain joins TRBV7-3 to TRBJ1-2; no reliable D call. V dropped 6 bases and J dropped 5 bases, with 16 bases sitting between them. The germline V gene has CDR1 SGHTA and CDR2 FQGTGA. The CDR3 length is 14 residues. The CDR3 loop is CASRWASHLYGYTF. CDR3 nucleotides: TGTGCCAGCAGGTGGGCCTCACACTTATATGGCTACACCTTC.

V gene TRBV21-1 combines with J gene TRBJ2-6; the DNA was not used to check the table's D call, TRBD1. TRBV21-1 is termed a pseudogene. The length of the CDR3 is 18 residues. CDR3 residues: CASSKETGKSSGANVLTF. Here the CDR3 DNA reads TGTGCCAGCAGCAAAGAGACAGGGAAGAGCTCTGGGGCCAACGTCCTGACTTTC.

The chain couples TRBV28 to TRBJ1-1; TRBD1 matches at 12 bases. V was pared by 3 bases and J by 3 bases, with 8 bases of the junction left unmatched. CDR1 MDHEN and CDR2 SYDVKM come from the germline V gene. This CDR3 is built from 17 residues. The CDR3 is CASSFWGTGGRDTEAFF. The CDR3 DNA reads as TGTGCCAGCAGTTTTTGGGGGACAGGGGGCAGGGACACTGAAGCTTTCTTT.

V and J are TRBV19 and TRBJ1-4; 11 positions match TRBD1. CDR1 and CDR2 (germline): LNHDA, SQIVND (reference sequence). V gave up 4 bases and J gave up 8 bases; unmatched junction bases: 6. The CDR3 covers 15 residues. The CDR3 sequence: CASSTRTGGVEKLFF. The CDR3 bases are TGTGCCAGTAGTACACGGACAGGGGGCGTCGAAAAACTGTTTTTT. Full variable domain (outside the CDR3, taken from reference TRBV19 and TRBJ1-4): DGGITQSPKYLFRKEGQNVTLSCEQNLNHDAMYWYRQDPGQGLRLIYYSQIVNDFQKGDIAEGYSVSREKKESFPLTVTSAQKNPTAFYLCASSTRTGGVEKLFFGSGTQLSVL.

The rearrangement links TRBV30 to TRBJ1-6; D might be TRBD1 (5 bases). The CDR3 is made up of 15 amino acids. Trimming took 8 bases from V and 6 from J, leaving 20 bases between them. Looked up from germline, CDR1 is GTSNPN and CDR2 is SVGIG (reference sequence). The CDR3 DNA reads TGTGCCGCGACCCCCACAGGAGCGGGTAATTCACCCCTCCACTTT. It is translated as CAATPTGAGNSPLHF.

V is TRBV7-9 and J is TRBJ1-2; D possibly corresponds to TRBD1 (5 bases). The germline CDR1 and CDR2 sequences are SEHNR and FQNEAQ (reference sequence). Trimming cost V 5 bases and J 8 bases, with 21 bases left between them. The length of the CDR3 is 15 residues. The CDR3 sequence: CASSPTRGHAGGYTF. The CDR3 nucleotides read TGTGCCAGCAGCCCCACCCGAGGACATGCGGGAGGCTACACCTTC.

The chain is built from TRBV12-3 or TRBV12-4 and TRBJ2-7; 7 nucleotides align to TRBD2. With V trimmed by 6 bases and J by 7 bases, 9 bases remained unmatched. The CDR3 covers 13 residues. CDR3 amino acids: CASSDDGGIEQYF. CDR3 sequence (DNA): TGTGCCAGCAGCGACGACGGGGGGATTGAGCAGTACTTC.

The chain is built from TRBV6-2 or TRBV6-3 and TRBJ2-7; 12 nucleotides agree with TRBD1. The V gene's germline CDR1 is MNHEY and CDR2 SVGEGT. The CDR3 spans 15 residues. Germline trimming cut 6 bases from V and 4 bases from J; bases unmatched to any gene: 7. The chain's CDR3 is CASSSGGQGAYEQYF. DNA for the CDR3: TGTGCCAGCAGCTCAGGGGGACAGGGGGCATACGAGCAGTACTTC.

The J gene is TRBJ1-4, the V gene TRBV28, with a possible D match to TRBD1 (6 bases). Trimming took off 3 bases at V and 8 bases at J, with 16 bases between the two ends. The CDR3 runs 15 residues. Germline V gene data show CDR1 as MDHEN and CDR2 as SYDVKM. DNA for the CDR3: TGTGCCAGCAGTTTGGTCGGGGGGCGCAGAGAAAAACTGTTTTTT. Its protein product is CASSLVGGRREKLFF.

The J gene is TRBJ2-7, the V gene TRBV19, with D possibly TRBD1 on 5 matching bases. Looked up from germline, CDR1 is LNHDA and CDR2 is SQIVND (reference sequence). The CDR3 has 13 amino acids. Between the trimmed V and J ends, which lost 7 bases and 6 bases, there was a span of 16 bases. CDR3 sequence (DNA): TGTGCCAGTATAAGGTCAGGGTGGTGCGAGCAGTACTTC. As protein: CASIRSGWCEQYF.

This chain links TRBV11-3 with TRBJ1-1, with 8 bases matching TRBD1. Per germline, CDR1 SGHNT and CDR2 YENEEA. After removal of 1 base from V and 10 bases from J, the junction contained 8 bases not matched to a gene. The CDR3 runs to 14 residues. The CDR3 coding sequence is TGTGCCAGCAGCTTAGTAGGAGACAGGGGAGCAGCTTTCTTT. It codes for CASSLVGDRGAAFF.

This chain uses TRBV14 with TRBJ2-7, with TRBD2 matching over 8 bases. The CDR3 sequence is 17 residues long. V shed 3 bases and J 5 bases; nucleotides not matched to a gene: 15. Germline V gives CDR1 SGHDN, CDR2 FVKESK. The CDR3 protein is CASSHLAGGPLSDEQYF. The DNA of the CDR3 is TGTGCCAGCAGCCATCTGGCGGGAGGCCCCCTGTCCGACGAGCAGTACTTC.